This T cell receptor beta chain was found in a study of blood T cell repertoires in COVID-19. Overall study: There were acute and convalescent COVID-19 samples, and they came from the United States, Italy and Spain.

Measured with immunoSEQ multiplex PCR; TCRdb has only the in-frame clones, and not every one. The repertoire holds 45,000 to 50,000 clones, with 75% to 90% as singletons. J gave up 7 bases and V 8 bases, and 7 bases lay outside the gene matches. The CDR3 contains 13 residues. CDR1 and CDR2 from the germline V gene are MDHEN and SYDVKM. The genes are TRBV28 and TRBJ2-5, with TRBD2 matching over 10 bases. The source material was peripheral blood. This TCR derives from a man aged 70-80 years with acute or convalescent COVID-19. The CDR3 loop reads CASGFSGRRTQYF. CDR3 DNA sequence: TGTGCCAGCGGCTTTAGCGGGAGGAGGACCCAGTACTTC.